Included here is one T cell receptor (beta chain) sequence, with context. CDR1 MNHEY and CDR2 SMNVEV come from the germline V gene (reference sequence). Trimming cost V 3 bases and J 6 bases; bases outside gene matches: 7. This CDR3 spans 14 amino acids. Sequencing was performed with immunoSEQ multiplex PCR; in TCRdb, only in-frame clones are kept and a portion is missing. This sample has under 200,000 clones, with more than 60% found just once. The record originates from a study of blood T cell repertoires in COVID-19. Study-level background: PBMCs, B-cell-depleted T cells, or T cells provided the cDNA or gDNA that made up the material.

The source of this sequence is a man aged 70 or older with acute or convalescent COVID-19. The sequenced sample was peripheral blood. The chain couples TRBV27 to TRBJ2-7, with TRBD2 identical over 8 bases. The CDR3 DNA is TGTGCCAGCAGTTTGAGGGACGGGAGGGCCGAGCAGTACTTC. Translating it yields CASSLRDGRAEQYF.